The 14 T cell receptor beta chains reported below all come from one sample, sequenced in a study of tumor-infiltrating lymphocytes in primary liver carcinoma. A primer in the constant region served to generate TCR beta cDNA from approximately 460 ng of total RNA. The TCR beta library was amplified through three nested multiplex PCR rounds in a modified ARM-PCR procedure. A C-beta reverse primer was combined with TRBV1-TRBV30 forward primers in the first two PCR rounds, and each round had approximately 10 cycles. TCRdb reanalysed the multiplex PCR reads using MiXCR and keeps one entry per CDR3 protein. This sample has roughly 91,000 distinct CDR3 sequences, with more than 65% found just once. Taking about 18-30 mg of unsorted bulk tissue, the authors co-extracted RNA and DNA. The sequenced sample was liver tumor tissue from sampling region 5. As to subset: tumor region T5, tumor centre. The receptors shown here come from a woman aged 60 to 75 with primary liver carcinoma and hepatitis B virus infection.

A remark on this clonotype: Mismatch with germline at one junction end may stem from a read error. The CDR3 spells CTSGQRLNTGELFF. DNA for the CDR3: TGTACCAGCGGCCAAAGACTTAACACCGGGGAGCTGTTTTTT. The rearrangement joins TRBV11-2 to TRBJ2-2; perhaps TRBD2 as D (5 bases). Germline values: CDR1 SGHAT, CDR2 FQNNGV. This CDR3 contains 14 residues.

Comment on this clonotype: A read error may account for a junction end that differs from germline. The rearrangement links TRBV29-1 to TRBJ1-2; D might be TRBD1 (5 bases). Germline values: CDR1 SQVTM, CDR2 ANQGSEA. The CDR3 sequence is 16 residues long. The CDR3 region is CSVGGEGSSENYGYTF. CDR3 nucleotides: TGCAGCGTTGGAGGGGAGGGTTCGAGTGAAAACTATGGCTATACCTTC.

This clonotype was detected many times. A single base separates this from a much larger clone, so it may be a read error. The chain is built from TRBV6-6 and TRBJ2-5; TRBD1 agrees at 10 bases. The CDR3 has 15 amino acids. Germline CDR1 is MNHNY and CDR2 is SVGAGI (reference sequence). The DNA for the CDR3 is TGTGCCAGCAGTTACTCGCGGACAGGGGGAGAGACCCAGTGCTTC. Translation: CASSYSRTGGETQCF.

This clonotype showed up many times. The chain employs TRBV12-3 or TRBV12-4 and TRBJ2-5; D not certain. V was trimmed by 2 bases and J by 3 bases, leaving 4 bases between them. The CDR3 is made up of 12 amino acids. CDR3 sequence reads: CASSLREETQYF. The DNA for the CDR3 is TGTGCCAGCAGTTTAAGAGAAGAGACCCAGTACTTC.

The chain combines TRBV28 with TRBJ2-4, with TRBD1 matching over 9 bases. Trimming at V came to 3 bases and at J to 6 bases, leaving 6 bases not matched to a gene. Germline values: CDR1 MDHEN, CDR2 SYDVKM. The CDR3 is 15 amino acids. CDR3 residues: CASSFWGQGVNIQYF. In DNA form, the CDR3 reads TGTGCCAGCAGTTTTTGGGGACAGGGTGTAAACATTCAGTACTTC.

To note about this clonotype: Sequence at one end of the junction differs from germline and may be a read error. The chain recombines TRBV11-2 with TRBJ2-2, with D possibly TRBD2 on 5 matching bases. CDR1 and CDR2 (germline): SGHAT, FQNNGV. The CDR3 spans 13 residues. The CDR3 is CASSFDRAGEPFF. CDR3 DNA sequence: TGTGCCAGCAGCTTTGATAGGGCTGGGGAGCCGTTTTTT.

With respect to this clonotype: This may be a read error: a much more frequent sequence differs by one nucleotide. J is TRBJ1-4 and V is TRBV21-1; TRBD1, the D gene given by the table, was not confirmed from the DNA. TRBV21-1 is listed as a pseudogene. The CDR3 has 19 residues. CDR3 sequence: CTSSKEEGEETGSNEKLFF. CDR3 nucleotides: TGTACCAGCAGCAAAGAAGAAGGAGAGGAGACAGGATCTAATGAAAAACTGTTTTTT.

The table lists this clonotype with many counts. The V gene is TRBV4-1, the J gene TRBJ2-5; 8 bases align to TRBD1. Germline V gives CDR1 MGHRA, CDR2 YSYEKL. CDR3 length: 17 amino acids. The V gene end was trimmed by 3 bases and the J gene end by 5 bases; junction bases not matched to a gene: 14. CDR3 region: CASSQTSYAGGAETQYF. Here the CDR3 DNA reads TGCGCCAGCAGCCAGACATCCTACGCAGGGGGCGCGGAGACCCAGTACTTC.

Within the sample, this clonotype is medium-sized. This chain connects TRBV11-1 to TRBJ1-1; TRBD1 agrees at 9 bases. The V gene's germline CDR1 is SGHAT and CDR2 FQDESV (reference sequence). The CDR3 sequence is 17 residues long. After removal of 5 bases from V and 6 bases from J, the junction contained 16 bases not matched to a gene. For the CDR3, the DNA is TGTGCCAGCAGCCACCGGGACAGGGTCTTAGGTTTTTCTGAAGCTTTCTTT. Its protein product is CASSHRDRVLGFSEAFF.

As for this clonotype: A much larger clone lies one base from this, so it may be a read error. The chain carries TRBV7-9 and TRBJ1-1; D may be TRBD1 (5 bases). CDR1 is SEHNR, CDR2 FQNEAQ, per germline (reference sequence). V lost 4 bases, J lost 2 bases, and 11 bases lay in between. CDR3 size: 14 residues. The CDR3 sequence: CASSWGTTNTEAFF. As DNA, the CDR3 is TGTGCCAGCAGCTGGGGCACAACCAACACTGAAGCTTTCTTT.

About this clonotype itself: A read error may be the cause here, since a much bigger clone is one base away. The CDR3 loop is CAHDSGAHGYTF. DNA of the CDR3: TGTGCCCACGACTCCGGGGCCCATGGCTACACCTTC. The chain has TRBV24-1 and TRBJ1-2; D possibly corresponds to TRBD1 (5 bases). CDR3 length equals 12 residues. Germline V gives CDR1 KGHDR, CDR2 SFDVKD. V shed 12 bases and J shed 6 bases, with 16 bases lying between them.

Worth noting for this clonotype: This may be a read error, as it is one base from a much larger clone. Because the CDR3 is missing its conserved closing phenylalanine or tryptophan, this is likely a read error. The gene calls are TRBV13 and TRBJ2-2, with D possibly matching TRBD2 (5 bases). The ends were cut back, 0 bases at V and 4 bases at J, with 9 bases in the middle. This CDR3 is 15 amino acids long. Germline V gene lookup returns CDR1 PRHDT and CDR2 FYEKMQ (reference sequence). CDR3 protein: CASSLGGAGTGELFL. The CDR3 region has the DNA TGTGCCAGCAGCTTAGGGGGAGCCGGCACCGGGGAGCTGTTTCTT.

To note about this clonotype: A junction end diverges from the germline sequence, so it may reflect a read error. V and J are TRBV4-1 and TRBJ1-1; D ambiguous. This CDR3 has 15 amino acids. Germline V gene sequence: CDR1 MGHRA, CDR2 YSYEKL. The CDR3: CASSQESQVNTEVSF. CDR3 in DNA: TGCGCCAGCAGCCAAGAGTCCCAGGTGAACACTGAAGTTTCCTTT.

The V gene is TRBV29-1, the J gene TRBJ2-2, with D perhaps TRBD2 (7 bases). Germline V CDR1 and CDR2: SQVTM, ANQGSEA. The CDR3 has 14 residues. Deletions cut 7 bases from V and 7 bases from J, with 19 bases between. CDR3 DNA: TGCAGCGCCACTCGGGGGGCCGGCAACGGGGAGCTGTTTTTT. The encoded protein is CSATRGAGNGELFF.